The TCR beta chain under discussion was sequenced for a study of blood T cell repertoires in COVID-19. Study overall: Sites in the United States, Italy and Spain provided acute and convalescent COVID-19 samples. Nucleic acid was either cDNA or gDNA, and it came from T cells, B-cell-depleted T cells, or PBMCs.

How the authors handled the data: Estimation of nucleated cell counts was performed using reference gene primer amplification. Repertoires were generated with immunoSEQ multiplex PCR, while TCRdb's copy carries only in-frame clones and drops some. V, J and clone size are taken as reported in that table, and D and trimming were inferred from the DNA itself. The data contain some 180,000 clones, almost 90% of them seen just once; the ten biggest clones take up 0.5% to 0.75%. A single count supports this clone. Between the trimmed V and J ends, which lost 5 bases and 4 bases, there was a span of 17 bases. CDR1 and CDR2 (germline): MGHDK, SYGVNS. The CDR3 has 16 residues.

V is TRBV25-1 and J is TRBJ2-2; tentatively, D is TRBD2 (5 bases). This TCR was recovered from a man in his fifties with acute or convalescent COVID-19. Sequencing was carried out using peripheral blood. The CDR3 sequence: CASSSTGEGFTGELFF. The CDR3, as DNA: TGTGCCAGCAGTTCCACCGGAGAGGGTTTCACCGGGGAGCTGTTTTTT.